The 22 T cell receptor beta chains listed next were all sequenced from one sample in a study of T-cell reconstitution after alpha-beta-depleted transplantation in children. Preparing the TCRbeta library involved the use of unique molecular identifiers. TCRdb called the PCR reads again in MiXCR, with one record for every CDR3 protein. The sample includes 100,000 to 150,000 distinct CDR3 sequences, approximately 22% seen only once; the top ten take about 10%. The sample here was PBMCs, mostly from graft donor cells, taken 180 days after TCRalphabeta/CD19-depleted stem cell transplant. The receptors here all came from a male patient aged 2-10 years who had a stem cell transplant for chronic granulomatous disease, so the T cells may come from the graft donor.

The V call is TRBV15, the J call TRBJ2-5; D possibly matches TRBD1 or TRBD2 (5 bases each). V lost 0 bases to trimming and J lost 13 bases, with 15 bases between them. Germline CDR1 LNHNV, CDR2 YYDKDF (reference sequence). The CDR3 runs to 13 residues. The CDR3 nucleotides are TGTGCCACCAGCAGAGATCGTAGAGGGGACCCGTACTTC. Protein: CATSRDRRGDPYF.

This clonotype was found many times. The chain has TRBV20-1 and TRBJ2-2; 8 nucleotides agree with TRBD2. Germline CDR1 is DFQATT and CDR2 is SNEGSKA (reference sequence). With 5 bases clipped from V and 7 bases from J, the junction kept 6 bases outside the gene matches. The CDR3 loop spans 13 amino acids. The CDR3 DNA follows: TGCAGTGCTTTAAGCGGGAGTTACGGGGAGCTGTTTTTT. It encodes CSALSGSYGELFF.

This clonotype turned up a few times. The rearrangement uses TRBV12-3 or TRBV12-4 and TRBJ1-1; D gene unclear. The CDR3 is 15 amino acids. The ends were cut back, 3 bases at V and 4 bases at J, with 15 bases in the middle. This CDR3 is CASSFEVASGTEAFF. The CDR3 DNA sequence: TGTGCCAGCAGTTTTGAAGTGGCTTCGGGCACTGAAGCTTTCTTT.

This clonotype came up many times. This sequence joins TRBV29-1 and TRBJ2-2; D is ambiguous. Germline CDR1 SQVTM, CDR2 ANQGSEA. The CDR3 has 13 amino acids. The CDR3 region has the DNA TGCAGGCTGCGACTTCCCTACACCGGGGAGCTGTTTTTT. Its protein product is CRLRLPYTGELFF.

The rearrangement joins TRBV20-1 to TRBJ2-7; no clear D. CDR3 length: 14 amino acids. Trimming left V 4 bases short and J 3 bases short, with 16 bases between. Germline loops: CDR1 DFQATT, CDR2 SNEGSKA (reference sequence). The CDR3: CSAISRPWGYEQYF. The CDR3 nucleotides are TGCAGTGCTATATCCCGACCTTGGGGCTACGAGCAGTACTTC.

This clonotype was counted ten times or more. This chain links TRBV3-1 with TRBJ1-5, with a weak D call TRBD1 (5 bases). The CDR3 length is 15 residues. Trimming removed 2 bases from V and 2 bases from J, with 10 bases in between. Germline-derived CDR1 and CDR2 are LGHDT and YNNKEL (reference sequence). CDR3 residues: CASSQKGHGNQPQHF. The DNA for the CDR3 is TGTGCCAGCAGCCAAAAGGGGCATGGCAATCAGCCCCAGCATTTT.

The chain links TRBV5-1 to TRBJ2-1; TRBD2 matches at 11 bases. Germline values: CDR1 SGHRS, CDR2 YFSETQ. V trimming: 4 bases; J trimming: 1 base; junction bases outside the gene matches: 4. CDR3 length: 16 residues. For the CDR3, the DNA is TGCGCCAGCAGCCCCACTAGCGGGAGATCCTACAATGAGCAGTTCTTC. This encodes CASSPTSGRSYNEQFF.

The table lists this clonotype with a few counts. The DNA of the CDR3 is TGTGCCAGCAGTTTCCAGGGGCAGGGCAATCAGCCCCAGCATTTT. It translates to CASSFQGQGNQPQHF. This chain connects TRBV12-3 or TRBV12-4 to TRBJ1-5; TRBD1 might be the D (6 bases). Trimming shortened V by 3 bases and J by 2 bases, and 11 bases separated the two germline ends. The CDR3 contains 15 residues.

The gene calls are TRBV7-3 and TRBJ2-2; D not resolved. The CDR3 covers 15 residues. From germline, CDR1 is SGHTA and CDR2 FQGTGA. V was cut by 5 bases and J by 0 bases, with 10 bases left in between. In nucleotides, the CDR3 is TGTGCCAGCAGCCTCGGGCGAGCGAACACCGGGGAGCTGTTTTTT. Translated: CASSLGRANTGELFF.

This chain joins TRBV5-1 and TRBJ2-1; 8 bases match TRBD2. The CDR3 covers 15 residues. Germline lookup yields CDR1 SGHRS and CDR2 YFSETQ. V shed 4 bases and J 9 bases; nucleotides not matched to a gene: 12. CDR3 protein: CASSPEPGGRSEQFF. CDR3 bases: TGCGCCAGCAGCCCCGAACCGGGGGGGCGAAGTGAGCAGTTCTTC.

In its sample, this clonotype was seen a few times. The J gene is TRBJ2-3, the V gene TRBV28; D is unclear. Trimming pared 1 base from V and 6 bases from J, leaving 8 bases between. The CDR3 extends over 13 amino acids. CDR1 MDHEN and CDR2 SYDVKM come from the germline V gene. The CDR3, as DNA: TGTGCCAGCAGTTTATCTGGCCTCGATACGCAGTATTTT. Translating gives CASSLSGLDTQYF. Looking up the rest from reference TRBV28 and TRBJ2-3 gives the full variable domain: DVKVTQSSRYLVKRTGEKVFLECVQDMDHENMFWYRQDPGLGLRLIYFSYDVKMKEKGDIPEGYSVSREKKERFSLILESASTNQTSMYLCASSLSGLDTQYFGPGTRLTVL.

This clonotype was recorded a few times. This chain connects TRBV3-1 to TRBJ1-1; D unclear. Germline V gives CDR1 LGHDT, CDR2 YNNKEL (reference sequence). CDR3 length: 14 amino acids. Trimming cost V 3 bases and J 2 bases, with 10 bases left between them. CDR3 region: CASSHRRVNTEAFF. The DNA of the CDR3 is TGTGCCAGCAGCCACCGACGGGTTAACACTGAAGCTTTCTTT.

This clonotype was recorded at least ten times. The genes are TRBV29-1 and TRBJ1-3, with D possibly TRBD1 on 5 matching bases. Germline V gives CDR1 SQVTM, CDR2 ANQGSEA. The V end was cut by 4 bases, the J end by 4 bases, with 8 bases between. This CDR3 spans 12 amino acids. The CDR3 here is CSVGGYGNTIYF. The CDR3 DNA follows: TGCAGCGTTGGGGGGTACGGAAACACCATATATTTT.

This clonotype was seen many times. The chain couples TRBV20-1 to TRBJ1-1, with D possibly TRBD1 on 6 matching bases. The CDR3 sequence is 14 residues long. Germline V CDR1 and CDR2: DFQATT, SNEGSKA (reference sequence). V was trimmed by 3 bases and J by 3 bases, leaving 14 bases between them. CDR3 sequence reads: CSARAGGRDTEAFF. CDR3 nucleotides: TGCAGTGCTAGGGCCGGGGGCCGAGACACTGAAGCTTTCTTT.

This clonotype showed up many times. J is TRBJ2-2 and V is TRBV20-1, with D tentatively TRBD1 (6 bases). Trimming stripped 3 bases from V and 5 bases from J, with 13 bases between. CDR1 is DFQATT and CDR2 is SNEGSKA in the germline V gene (reference sequence). CDR3 size: 14 residues. For the CDR3, the DNA is TGCAGTGCTAGTGTGGGGCAGGGGACCGGGGAGCTGTTTTTT. The encoded protein is CSASVGQGTGELFF.

The genes are TRBV20-1 and TRBJ2-1; TRBD2 might be the D (6 bases). This CDR3 is built from 16 residues. Per germline, CDR1 DFQATT and CDR2 SNEGSKA (reference sequence). V was shortened by 2 bases and J by 0 bases, with 14 bases between the two germline ends. Here the CDR3 reads CSARQGGAGSYNEQFF. The CDR3 coding sequence is TGCAGTGCTAGACAGGGCGGGGCTGGCTCCTACAATGAGCAGTTCTTC.

This clonotype showed up many times. The J gene is TRBJ2-1, the V gene TRBV29-1; 7 nucleotides match TRBD1. The germline gives CDR1 SQVTM, CDR2 ANQGSEA. The CDR3 runs to 13 residues. Trimming at V came to 6 bases and at J to 5 bases, leaving 7 bases not matched to a gene. The CDR3, as DNA: TGCAGCGTGGACCGACAGGGAAACAATGAGCAGTTCTTC. Translation gives CSVDRQGNNEQFF.

The rearrangement links TRBV7-2 to TRBJ1-5; TRBD1 aligns across 7 bases. The CDR3 runs to 14 residues. Germline V gene lookup returns CDR1 SGHTA and CDR2 FQGNSA. Unmatched junction bases numbered 6, after V lost 5 bases and J lost 5 bases. The CDR3 DNA reads TGTGCCAGCAGCGGACAGGAATGGGATCAGCCCCAGCATTTT. Translation gives CASSGQEWDQPQHF.

This clonotype has only a few counts. The genes are TRBV29-1 and TRBJ2-7; no definite D call. The V end lost 5 bases, the J end lost 3 bases, and 14 bases lay between the germline ends. CDR1 is SQVTM, CDR2 ANQGSEA, per germline. This CDR3 region has 13 residues. The CDR3 here is CSVKTGSIYEQYF. The CDR3 DNA reads TGCAGCGTTAAGACCGGTTCGATCTACGAGCAGTACTTC.

V gene TRBV5-1 combines with J gene TRBJ2-5; tentative D call: TRBD2 (6 bases). V lost 5 bases to trimming and J lost 5 bases, with 16 bases between them. The CDR3 is 14 residues long. Germline-derived CDR1 and CDR2 are SGHRS and YFSETQ. The CDR3 loop is CASSREMLGETQYF. CDR3 coding DNA: TGCGCCAGCAGTCGGGAGATGTTAGGGGAGACCCAGTACTTC.

V is TRBV7-8 and J is TRBJ2-6; unclear D gene. Per the germline V gene, CDR1 is SGHVS and CDR2 is FQNEAQ. This CDR3 has 11 residues. The ends were cut back, 0 bases at V and 9 bases at J, with 0 bases in the middle. The DNA of the CDR3 is TGTGCCAGCAGCTTAGCCAACGTCCTGACTTTC. It specifies CASSLANVLTF.

At least ten counts were recorded for this clonotype. CDR3 amino acids: CASSVTTGRREKQYF. CDR3 in DNA: TGCGCCAGCAGCGTGACGACGGGCAGGCGGGAAAAGCAGTACTTC. This chain joins TRBV5-1 and TRBJ2-7, with D tentatively TRBD2 (6 bases). With 4 bases removed from V and 8 bases from J, the gap between germline ends came to 22 bases. The CDR3 is made up of 15 amino acids. Per germline, CDR1 SGHRS and CDR2 YFSETQ.